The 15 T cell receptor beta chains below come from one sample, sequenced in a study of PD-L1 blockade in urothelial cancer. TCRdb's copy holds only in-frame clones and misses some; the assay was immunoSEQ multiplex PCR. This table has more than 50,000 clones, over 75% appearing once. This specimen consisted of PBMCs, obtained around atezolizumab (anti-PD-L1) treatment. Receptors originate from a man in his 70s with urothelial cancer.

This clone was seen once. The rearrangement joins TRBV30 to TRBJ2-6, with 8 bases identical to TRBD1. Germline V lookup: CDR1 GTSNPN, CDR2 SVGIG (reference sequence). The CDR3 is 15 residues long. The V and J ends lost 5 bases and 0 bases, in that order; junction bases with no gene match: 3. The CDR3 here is CAWGQGPSGANVLTF. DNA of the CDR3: TGTGCCTGGGGACAGGGTCCCTCTGGGGCCAACGTCCTGACTTTC.

The CDR3 region is CSVTWAGKPSSYEQYF. CDR3 nucleotide sequence: TGCAGCGTTACGTGGGCAGGAAAACCGTCTTCCTACGAGCAGTACTTC. The rearrangement links TRBV29-1 to TRBJ2-7; D is unresolved. This CDR3 has 16 amino acids. The germline CDR1 and CDR2 sequences are SQVTM and ANQGSEA. Trimming cost V 5 bases and J 1 base, with 21 bases left between them.

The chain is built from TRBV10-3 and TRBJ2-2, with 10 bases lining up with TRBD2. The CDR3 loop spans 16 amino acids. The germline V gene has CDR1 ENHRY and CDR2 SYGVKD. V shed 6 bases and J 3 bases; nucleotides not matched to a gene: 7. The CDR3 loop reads CAISLAGGWDTGELFF. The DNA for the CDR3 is TGTGCCATCAGCTTAGCGGGAGGTTGGGACACCGGGGAGCTGTTTTTT.

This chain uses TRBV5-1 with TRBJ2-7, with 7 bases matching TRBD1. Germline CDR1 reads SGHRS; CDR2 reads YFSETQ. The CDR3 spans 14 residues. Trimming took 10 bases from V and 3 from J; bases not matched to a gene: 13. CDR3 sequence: CASKPGQINYEQYF. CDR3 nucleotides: TGCGCCTCCAAACCGGGACAGATTAACTACGAGCAGTACTTC.

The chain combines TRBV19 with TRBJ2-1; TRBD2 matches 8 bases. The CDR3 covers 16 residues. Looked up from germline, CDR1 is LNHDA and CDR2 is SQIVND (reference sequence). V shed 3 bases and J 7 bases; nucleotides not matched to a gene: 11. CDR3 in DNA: TGTGCCAGTAGTATTCCAGCGGGAGTTGGGCGGAATGAGCAGTTCTTC. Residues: CASSIPAGVGRNEQFF.

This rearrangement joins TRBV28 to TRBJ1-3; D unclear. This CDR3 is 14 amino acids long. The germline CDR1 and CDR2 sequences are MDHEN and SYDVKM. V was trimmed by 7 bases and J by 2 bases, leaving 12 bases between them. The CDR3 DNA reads TGTGCCAGCAACACGGGGTTGGCTGGAAACACCATATATTTT. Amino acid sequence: CASNTGLAGNTIYF. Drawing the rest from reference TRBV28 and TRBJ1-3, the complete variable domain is DVKVTQSSRYLVKRTGEKVFLECVQDMDHENMFWYRQDPGLGLRLIYFSYDVKMKEKGDIPEGYSVSREKKERFSLILESASTNQTSMYLCASNTGLAGNTIYFGEGSWLTVV.

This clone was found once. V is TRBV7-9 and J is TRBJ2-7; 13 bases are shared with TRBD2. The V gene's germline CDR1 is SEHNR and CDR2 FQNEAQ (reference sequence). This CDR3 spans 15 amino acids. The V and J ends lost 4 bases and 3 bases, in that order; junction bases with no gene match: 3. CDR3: CASSWGLAGLYEQYF. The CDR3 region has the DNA TGTGCCAGCAGCTGGGGACTAGCGGGACTCTACGAGCAGTACTTC.

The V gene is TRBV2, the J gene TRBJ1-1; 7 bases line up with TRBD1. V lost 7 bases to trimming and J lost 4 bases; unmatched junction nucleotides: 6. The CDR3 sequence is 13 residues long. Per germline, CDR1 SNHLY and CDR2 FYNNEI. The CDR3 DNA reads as TGTGCCAGCAACCTAAAGGGGGCCACTGAAGCTTTCTTT. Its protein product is CASNLKGATEAFF.

Here the CDR3 reads CASSFGTATTNEKLFF. Written as DNA, the CDR3 is TGTGCCAGCAGTTTCGGGACAGCTACAACTAATGAAAAACTGTTTTTT. The chain has TRBV6-5 and TRBJ1-4; 7 bases are shared with TRBD1. Germline V CDR1 and CDR2: MNHEY, SVGAGI. The CDR3 consists of 16 residues. After removal of 4 bases from V and 0 bases from J, the junction contained 5 bases not matched to a gene.

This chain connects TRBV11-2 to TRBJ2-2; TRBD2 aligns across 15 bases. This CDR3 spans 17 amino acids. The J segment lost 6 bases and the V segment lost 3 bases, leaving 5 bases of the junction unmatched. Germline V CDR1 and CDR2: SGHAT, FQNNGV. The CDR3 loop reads CASSFGLAGGSAGELFF. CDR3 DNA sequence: TGTGCCAGCAGCTTTGGACTAGCGGGAGGGTCAGCCGGGGAGCTGTTTTTT.

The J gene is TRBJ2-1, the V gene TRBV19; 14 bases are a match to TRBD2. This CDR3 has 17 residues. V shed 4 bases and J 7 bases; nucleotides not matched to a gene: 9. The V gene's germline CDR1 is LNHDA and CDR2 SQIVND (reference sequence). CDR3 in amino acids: CASSNSGTSGRINEQFF. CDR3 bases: TGTGCCAGTAGTAACTCGGGGACTAGCGGGAGAATAAATGAGCAGTTCTTC.

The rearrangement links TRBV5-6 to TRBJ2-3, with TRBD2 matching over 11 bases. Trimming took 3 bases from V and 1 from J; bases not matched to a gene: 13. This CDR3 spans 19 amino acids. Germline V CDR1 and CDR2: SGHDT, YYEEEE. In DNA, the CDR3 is TGTGCCAGCAGCTCCCCCGGGACTAGCGGAAGCCTGCGCACAGATACGCAGTATTTT. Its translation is CASSSPGTSGSLRTDTQYF. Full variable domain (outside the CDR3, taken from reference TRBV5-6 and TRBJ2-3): DAGVTQSPTHLIKTRGQQVTLRCSPKSGHDTVSWYQQALGQGPQFIFQYYEEEERQRGNFPDRFSGHQFPNYSSELNVNALLLGDSALYLCASSSPGTSGSLRTDTQYFGPGTRLTVL.

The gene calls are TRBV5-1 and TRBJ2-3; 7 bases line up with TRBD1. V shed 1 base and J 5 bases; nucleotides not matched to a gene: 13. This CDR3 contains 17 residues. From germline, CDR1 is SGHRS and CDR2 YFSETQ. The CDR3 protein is CASSLSSVRGIQDTQYF. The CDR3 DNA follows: TGCGCCAGCAGCTTGAGTTCGGTCAGGGGGATTCAAGATACGCAGTATTTT. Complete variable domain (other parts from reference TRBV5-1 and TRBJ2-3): KAGVTQTPRYLIKTRGQQVTLSCSPISGHRSVSWYQQTPGQGLQFLFEYFSETQRNKGNFPGRFSGRQFSNSRSEMNVSTLELGDSALYLCASSLSSVRGIQDTQYFGPGTRLTVL.

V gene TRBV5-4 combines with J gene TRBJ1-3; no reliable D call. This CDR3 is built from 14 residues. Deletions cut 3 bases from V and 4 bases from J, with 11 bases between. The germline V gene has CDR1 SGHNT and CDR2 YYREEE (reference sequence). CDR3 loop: CASSSPTTGNTIYF. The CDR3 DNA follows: TGTGCCAGCAGCTCTCCTACTACCGGAAACACCATATATTTT.

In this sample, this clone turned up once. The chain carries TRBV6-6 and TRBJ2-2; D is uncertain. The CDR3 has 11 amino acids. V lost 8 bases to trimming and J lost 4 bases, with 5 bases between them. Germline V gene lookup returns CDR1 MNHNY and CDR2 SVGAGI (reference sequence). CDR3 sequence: CASHSTGELFF. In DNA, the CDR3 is TGTGCCAGCCACAGCACCGGGGAGCTGTTTTTT.